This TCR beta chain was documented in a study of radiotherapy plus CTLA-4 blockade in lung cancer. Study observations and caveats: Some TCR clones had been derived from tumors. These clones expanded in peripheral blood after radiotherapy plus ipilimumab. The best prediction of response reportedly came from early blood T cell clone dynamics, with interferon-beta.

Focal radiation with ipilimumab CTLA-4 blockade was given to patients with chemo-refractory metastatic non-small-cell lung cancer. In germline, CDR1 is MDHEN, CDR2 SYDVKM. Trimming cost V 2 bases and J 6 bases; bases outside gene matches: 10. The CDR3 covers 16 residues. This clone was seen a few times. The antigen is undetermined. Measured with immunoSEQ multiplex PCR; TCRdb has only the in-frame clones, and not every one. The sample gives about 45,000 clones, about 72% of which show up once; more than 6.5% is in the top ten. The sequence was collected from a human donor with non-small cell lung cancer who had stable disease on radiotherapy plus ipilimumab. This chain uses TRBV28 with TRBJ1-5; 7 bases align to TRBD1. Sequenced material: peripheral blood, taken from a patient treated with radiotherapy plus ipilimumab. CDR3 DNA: TGTGCCAGCAGTTTAAACCCAGGGGGTGCTCTTCAGCCCCAGCATTTT. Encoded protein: CASSLNPGGALQPQHF.